This T cell receptor beta chain was recovered during a study of T cells in Graves' hyperthyroidism and ophthalmopathy. The TCR beta CDR3 regions underwent amplification using RNA transcripts as the source. The HTBI primer set drove a first-round RT-PCR of the TCR CDR3. TCRdb reprocessed the multiplex PCR reads with MiXCR, giving one entry per CDR3 protein. In the table there are hundreds of thousands of distinct CDR3 sequences, around 13% of which are singletons. J gave up 7 bases and V 0 bases, and 3 bases lay outside the gene matches. Germline CDR1 MNHEY, CDR2 SVGAGI. The CDR3 runs to 14 residues. The chain carries TRBV6-5 and TRBJ1-5; 7 bases fit TRBD1. This clonotype was sampled from a woman between 40 and 50 years old with Graves' hyperthyroidism. Sequences were obtained from blood. CDR3 amino acids: CASSYSQGYQPQHF. The CDR3, as DNA: TGTGCCAGCAGTTACTCACAGGGGTACCAGCCCCAGCATTTT.